This TCR beta chain appears in the sequencing data of a study of cytomegalovirus exposure and HLA in healthy donors. Study context: HLA-typed donors were the source of around 87 million unique TCRs, which an early data release held. General observations from the study: As a later analysis showed, a missense DCLRE1C variant was linked to trimming of TCR beta V- and J-genes. Exclusion as indistinguishable affected some V segments, including TRBV6-2 and TRBV6-3.

Researchers ran the PCR with 60 Vbeta and 13 Jbeta primers. The assay was immunoSEQ multiplex PCR, and TCRdb's table has in-frame clones only and misses some. Across about 130,000 clones, the top ten clones capture over 0.8% of the sample. Of note for this clone: Antigen specificity is unknown.

The ends lost 4 bases at V and 4 bases at J; junction bases unmatched: 18. The germline gives CDR1 LGHNA, CDR2 YNFKEQ. The CDR3 is 18 residues long. This sequence originates from a man younger than 35 in good health and CMV-seronegative. The J gene is TRBJ1-1, the V gene TRBV4-2, with TRBD1 matching 7 bases. The sample comprised PBMCs. CDR3: CASSPLIGTAKLGTEAFF. The CDR3 region has the DNA TGTGCCAGCAGCCCTCTCATCGGGACAGCCAAATTAGGCACTGAAGCTTTCTTT.